The sequence of this T cell receptor (beta chain) was determined in a study of blood T cell repertoires in COVID-19. Study summary: PBMCs, B-cell-depleted T cells, or T cells were the source of the cDNA or gDNA that made up the material.

This CDR3 contains 15 residues. CDR1 and CDR2 (germline): SEHNR, FQNEAQ (reference sequence). With 5 bases removed from V and 1 base from J, the gap between germline ends came to 13 bases. Original analysis: Amplified reference gene primers provided the basis for estimating nucleated cell counts. The assay was immunoSEQ multiplex PCR, and TCRdb's table has in-frame clones only and misses some. V and J calls and clone size are those listed in that table; D and trimming were worked out from the DNA. In the table there are 200,000 to 250,000 clones, 80% to 90% of which are singletons. This receptor was obtained from a man aged 25-45 years in a cohort exposed to, infected with or recovered from COVID-19 (not recorded which). Sequenced: PBMCs or T cells enriched from blood (not recorded which). V gene TRBV7-9 combines with J gene TRBJ2-3, with a weak D call TRBD2 (5 bases). CDR3 residues: CASSPGVAGTDTQYF. Written as DNA, the CDR3 is TGTGCCAGCAGCCCCGGGGTTGCCGGCACAGATACGCAGTATTTT.